The source of this T cell receptor (beta chain) is a study of cytomegalovirus exposure and HLA in healthy donors (dated by TCRdb to about 2017). The study in broad terms: According to a later analysis, the 120 or so validation repertoires were produced on the same platform as the 700 or so repertoires of the first cohort. The aim of the study was to test whether cataloging public T cell receptors could identify signatures of past pathogen exposure. In addition to the first cohort of hundreds of subjects, a separate validation cohort of 130 or so different subjects was used. High-throughput TCR immunosequencing, statistical association of individual TCRs with disease status, and machine learning were combined to predict cytomegalovirus infection status. What the work shows at the level of the full study, not this receptor alone: In the study, 164 TCR beta chains were listed as associated with cytomegalovirus. Cytomegalovirus status was reported to be diagnosed by the classifier with high specificity and sensitivity in both the original and validation cohorts. A later analysis lacked HLA typing for the validation cohort, so it scored co-occurrence in that cohort across all 110 or so repertoires. In a later analysis, TCRs clustered in the first cohort were found to also tend to co-occur in the 120 or so validation repertoires, with 94% of cluster scores above 0. In vitro tests confirmed that a few of the cytomegalovirus-associated TCR beta chains recognize cytomegalovirus antigens. Most TCR sequences were seen in very few donors, while some public TCRs were found in many individuals. According to the authors, the approach could potentially be generalized to other disease states and immunological phenotypes.

Its CDR3 holds 13 amino acids, cysteine through phenylalanine. Of all the DNA, just the CDR3 is kept, 39 bases in frame from base 1. The germline V gene gives CDR1 as SQVTM and CDR2 as ANQGSEA. V lost 3 bases and J lost 5 bases; the stretch between them is 13 bases long. Library prep was done by the immunoSEQ multiplex PCR assay. Per the source publication's procedure: A statistical classification framework was developed to diagnose cytomegalovirus status using the catalog of TCR beta chain sequences. Not all clones reach the TCRdb copy of this immuneACCESS table, which keeps in-frame sequences only. Checked studies attribute under half of the gap to unresolved V genes and leave the rest unexplained. V and J calls and clone size are those listed in that table; D and trimming were worked out from the DNA. Counted in this sample were tens of thousands of clones; around 81% of them appeared once. About 3% of the sample belongs to the ten largest clones.

Donors formed part of the validation cohort, which comprised 120 subjects and was distinct from the first cohort of 550 to 850 subjects. Concerning this clone itself: The clone's antigen remains unknown. The input lacks base qualities; no much larger clone sits a single base away.

The specimen sequenced was PBMCs. The receptor was isolated from a man younger than 40 in good health and CMV-seronegative. The rearranged chain carries TRBV29-1 and TRBJ2-5; the D region possibly corresponds to TRBD1 (6 bases align). The bases read TGCAGCGTTGACCCAACAGGGTTGGAGACCCAGTACTTC. This sequence encodes CSVDPTGLETQYF.